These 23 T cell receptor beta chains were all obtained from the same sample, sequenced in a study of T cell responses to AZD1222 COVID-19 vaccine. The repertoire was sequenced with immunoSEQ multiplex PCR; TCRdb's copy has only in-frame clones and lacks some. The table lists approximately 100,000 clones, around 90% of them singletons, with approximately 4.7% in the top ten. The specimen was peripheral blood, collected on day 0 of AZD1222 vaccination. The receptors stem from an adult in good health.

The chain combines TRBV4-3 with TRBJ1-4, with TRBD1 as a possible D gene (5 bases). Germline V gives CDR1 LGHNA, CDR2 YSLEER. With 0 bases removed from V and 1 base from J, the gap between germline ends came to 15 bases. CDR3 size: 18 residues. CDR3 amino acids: CASSQEAPGSGTNEKLFF. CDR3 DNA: TGCGCCAGCAGCCAAGAAGCTCCAGGGAGCGGAACTAATGAAAAACTGTTTTTT.

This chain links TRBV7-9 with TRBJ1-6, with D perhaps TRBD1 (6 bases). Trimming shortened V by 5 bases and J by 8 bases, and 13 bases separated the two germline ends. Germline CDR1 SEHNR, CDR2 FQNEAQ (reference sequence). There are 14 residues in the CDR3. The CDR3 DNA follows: TGTGCCAGCAGCGCCCGTGGGGGCTATTCACCCCTCCACTTT. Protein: CASSARGGYSPLHF.

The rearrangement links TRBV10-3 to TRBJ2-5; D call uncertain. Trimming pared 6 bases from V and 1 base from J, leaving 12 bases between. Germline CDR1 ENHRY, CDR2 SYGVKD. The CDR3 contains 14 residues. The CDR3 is CAISPGSVQETQYF. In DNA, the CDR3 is TGTGCCATCAGCCCCGGCAGTGTCCAAGAGACCCAGTACTTC.

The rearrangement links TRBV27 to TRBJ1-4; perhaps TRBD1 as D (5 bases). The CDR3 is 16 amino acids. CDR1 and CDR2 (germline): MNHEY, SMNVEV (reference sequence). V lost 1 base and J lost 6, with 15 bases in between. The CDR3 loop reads CASSLFPPGTDEKLFF. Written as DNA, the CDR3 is TGTGCCAGCAGTTTATTTCCCCCAGGGACGGATGAAAAACTGTTTTTT.

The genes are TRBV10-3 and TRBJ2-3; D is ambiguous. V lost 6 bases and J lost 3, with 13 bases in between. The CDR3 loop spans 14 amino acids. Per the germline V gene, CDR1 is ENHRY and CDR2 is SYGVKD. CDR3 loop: CAIRGRNPTDTQYF. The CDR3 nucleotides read TGTGCCATCAGGGGTCGCAACCCTACAGATACGCAGTATTTT.

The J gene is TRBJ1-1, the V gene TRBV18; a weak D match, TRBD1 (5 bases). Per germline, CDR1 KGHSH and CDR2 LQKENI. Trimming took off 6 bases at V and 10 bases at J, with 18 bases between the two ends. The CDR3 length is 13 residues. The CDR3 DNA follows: TGTGCCAGCTCGCCGAGACAGAGCCAAGTAGCTTTCTTT. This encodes CASSPRQSQVAFF.

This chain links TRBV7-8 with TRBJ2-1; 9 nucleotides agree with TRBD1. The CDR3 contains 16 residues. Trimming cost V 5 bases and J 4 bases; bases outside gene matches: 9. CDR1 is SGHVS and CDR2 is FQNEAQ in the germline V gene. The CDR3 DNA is TGTGCCAGCAGCGGCGGGACAGGGTTTGGGTACAATGAGCAGTTCTTC. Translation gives CASSGGTGFGYNEQFF.

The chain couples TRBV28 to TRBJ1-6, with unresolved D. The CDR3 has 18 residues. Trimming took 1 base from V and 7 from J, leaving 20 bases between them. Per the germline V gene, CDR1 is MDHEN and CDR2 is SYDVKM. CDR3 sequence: CASSLSGGVRPGNSPLHF. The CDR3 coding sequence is TGTGCCAGCAGTTTATCGGGTGGGGTCCGGCCAGGCAATTCACCCCTCCACTTT.

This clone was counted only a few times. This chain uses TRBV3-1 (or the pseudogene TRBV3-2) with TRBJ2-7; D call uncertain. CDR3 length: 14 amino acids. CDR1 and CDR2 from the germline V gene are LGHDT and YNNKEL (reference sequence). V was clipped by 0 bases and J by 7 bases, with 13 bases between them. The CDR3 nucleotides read TGTGCCAGCAGCCAAGATAAGGGCTTCGGGGAGCAGTACTTC. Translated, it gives CASSQDKGFGEQYF.

The CDR3 DNA reads as TGTGCCAGCAGTCGAATCGACAGGCTCAGGGGAGATACGCAGTATTTT. Encoded protein: CASSRIDRLRGDTQYF. J is TRBJ2-3 and V is TRBV2, with D possibly being TRBD1 (6 bases). V was shortened by 5 bases and J by 5 bases, with 20 bases between the two germline ends. This CDR3 contains 16 residues. The V gene's germline CDR1 is SNHLY and CDR2 FYNNEI.

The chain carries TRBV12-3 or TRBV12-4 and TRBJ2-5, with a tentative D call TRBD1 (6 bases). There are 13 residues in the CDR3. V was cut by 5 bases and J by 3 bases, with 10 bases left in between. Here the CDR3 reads CASSPGQKETQYF. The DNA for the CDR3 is TGTGCCAGCAGTCCCGGACAGAAAGAGACCCAGTACTTC.

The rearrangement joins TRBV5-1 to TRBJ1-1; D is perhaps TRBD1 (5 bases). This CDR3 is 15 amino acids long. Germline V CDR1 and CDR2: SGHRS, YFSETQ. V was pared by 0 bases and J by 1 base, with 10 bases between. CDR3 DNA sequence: TGCGCCAGCAGCTTGGTGTGGGGCCCGAACACTGAAGCTTTCTTT. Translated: CASSLVWGPNTEAFF.

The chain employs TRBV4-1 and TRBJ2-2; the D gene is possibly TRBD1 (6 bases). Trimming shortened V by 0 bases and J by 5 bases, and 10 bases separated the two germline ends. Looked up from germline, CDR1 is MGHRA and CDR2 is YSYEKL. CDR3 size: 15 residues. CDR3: CASSQDFRGTGELFF. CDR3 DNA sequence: TGCGCCAGCAGCCAAGATTTTAGGGGGACCGGGGAGCTGTTTTTT.

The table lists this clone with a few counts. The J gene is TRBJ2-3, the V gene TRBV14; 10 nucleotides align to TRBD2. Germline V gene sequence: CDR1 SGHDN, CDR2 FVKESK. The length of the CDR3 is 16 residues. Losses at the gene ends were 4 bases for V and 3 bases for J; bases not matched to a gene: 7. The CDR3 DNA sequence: TGTGCCAGCAGCCCTTATTGGACTAGCGGAACAGATACGCAGTATTTT. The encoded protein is CASSPYWTSGTDTQYF.

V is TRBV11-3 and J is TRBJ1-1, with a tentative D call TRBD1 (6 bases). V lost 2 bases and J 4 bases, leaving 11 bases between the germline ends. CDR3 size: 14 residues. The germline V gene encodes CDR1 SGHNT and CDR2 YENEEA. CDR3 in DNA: TGTGCCAGCAGCTTATCAGGGGCGGGCACTGAAGCTTTCTTT. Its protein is CASSLSGAGTEAFF.

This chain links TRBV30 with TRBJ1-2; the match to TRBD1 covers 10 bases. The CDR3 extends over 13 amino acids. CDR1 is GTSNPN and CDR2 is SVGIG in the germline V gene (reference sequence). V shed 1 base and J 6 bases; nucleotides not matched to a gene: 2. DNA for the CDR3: TGTGCCTGGAGTGGACAGGGGGCGAATGGCTACACCTTC. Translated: CAWSGQGANGYTF. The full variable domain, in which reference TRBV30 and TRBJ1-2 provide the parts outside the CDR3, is SQTIHQWPATLVQPVGSPLSLECTVEGTSNPNLYWYRQAAGRGLQLLFYSVGIGQISSEVPQNLSASRPQDRQFILSSKKLLLSDSGFYLCAWSGQGANGYTFGSGTRLTVV.

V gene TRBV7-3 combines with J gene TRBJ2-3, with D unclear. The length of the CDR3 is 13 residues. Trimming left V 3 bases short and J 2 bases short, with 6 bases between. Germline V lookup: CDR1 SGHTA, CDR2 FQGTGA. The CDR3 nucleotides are TGTGCCAGCAGCTTCAGACCCACAGATACGCAGTATTTT. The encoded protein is CASSFRPTDTQYF.

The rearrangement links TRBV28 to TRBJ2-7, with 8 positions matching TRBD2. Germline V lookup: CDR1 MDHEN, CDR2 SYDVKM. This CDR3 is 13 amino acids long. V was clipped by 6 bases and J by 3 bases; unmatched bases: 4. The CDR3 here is CASRLAVSYEQYF. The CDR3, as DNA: TGTGCCAGCAGACTAGCGGTAAGCTACGAGCAGTACTTC.

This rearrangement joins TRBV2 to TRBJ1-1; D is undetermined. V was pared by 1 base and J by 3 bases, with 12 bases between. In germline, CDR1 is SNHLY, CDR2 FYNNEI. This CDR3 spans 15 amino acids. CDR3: CASSEDRLSYTEAFF. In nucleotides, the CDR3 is TGTGCCAGCAGTGAAGATCGCCTTAGTTACACTGAAGCTTTCTTT.

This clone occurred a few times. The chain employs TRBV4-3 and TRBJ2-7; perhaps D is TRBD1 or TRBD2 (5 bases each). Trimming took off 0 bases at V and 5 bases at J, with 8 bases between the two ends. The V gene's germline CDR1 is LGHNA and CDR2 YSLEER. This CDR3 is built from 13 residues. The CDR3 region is CASSQDGDHEQYF. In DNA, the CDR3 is TGCGCCAGCAGCCAAGATGGGGACCACGAGCAGTACTTC.

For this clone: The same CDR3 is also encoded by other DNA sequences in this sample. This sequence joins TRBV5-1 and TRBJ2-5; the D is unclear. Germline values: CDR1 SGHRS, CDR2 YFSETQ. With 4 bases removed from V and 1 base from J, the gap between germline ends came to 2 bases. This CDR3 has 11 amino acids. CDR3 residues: CASSLQETQYF. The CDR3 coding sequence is TGCGCCAGCAGCCTCCAAGAGACCCAGTACTTC.

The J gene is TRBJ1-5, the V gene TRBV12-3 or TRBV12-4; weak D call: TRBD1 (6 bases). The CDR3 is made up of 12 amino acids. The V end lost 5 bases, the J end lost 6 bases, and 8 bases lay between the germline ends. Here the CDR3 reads CASSRDTQPQHF. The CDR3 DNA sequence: TGTGCCAGCAGTCGGGACACTCAGCCCCAGCATTTT.

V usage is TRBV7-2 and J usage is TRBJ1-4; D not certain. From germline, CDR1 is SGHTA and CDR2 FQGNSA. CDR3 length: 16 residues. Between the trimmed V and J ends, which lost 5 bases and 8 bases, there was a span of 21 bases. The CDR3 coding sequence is TGTGCCAGCAGCCTTACAGTCTTTACAACTGGGGAAAAACTGTTTTTT. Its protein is CASSLTVFTTGEKLFF. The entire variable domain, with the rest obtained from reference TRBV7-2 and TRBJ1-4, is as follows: GAGVSQSPSNKVTEKGKDVELRCDPISGHTALYWYRQSLGQGLEFLIYFQGNSAPDKSGLPSDRFSAERTGGSVSTLTIQRTQQEDSAVYLCASSLTVFTTGEKLFFGSGTQLSVL.